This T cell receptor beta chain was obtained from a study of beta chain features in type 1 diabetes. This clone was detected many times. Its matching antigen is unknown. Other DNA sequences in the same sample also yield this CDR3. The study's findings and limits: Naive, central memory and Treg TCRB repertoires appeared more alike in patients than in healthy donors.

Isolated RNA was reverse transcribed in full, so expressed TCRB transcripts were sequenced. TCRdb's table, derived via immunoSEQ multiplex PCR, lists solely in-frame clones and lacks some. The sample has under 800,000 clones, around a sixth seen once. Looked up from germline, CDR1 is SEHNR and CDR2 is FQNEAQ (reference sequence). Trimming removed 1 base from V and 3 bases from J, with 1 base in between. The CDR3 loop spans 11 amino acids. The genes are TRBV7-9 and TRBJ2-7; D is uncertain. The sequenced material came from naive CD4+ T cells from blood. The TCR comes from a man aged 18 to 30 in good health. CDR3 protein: CASSLDYEQYF. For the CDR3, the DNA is TGTGCCAGCAGCTTAGACTACGAGCAGTACTTC.